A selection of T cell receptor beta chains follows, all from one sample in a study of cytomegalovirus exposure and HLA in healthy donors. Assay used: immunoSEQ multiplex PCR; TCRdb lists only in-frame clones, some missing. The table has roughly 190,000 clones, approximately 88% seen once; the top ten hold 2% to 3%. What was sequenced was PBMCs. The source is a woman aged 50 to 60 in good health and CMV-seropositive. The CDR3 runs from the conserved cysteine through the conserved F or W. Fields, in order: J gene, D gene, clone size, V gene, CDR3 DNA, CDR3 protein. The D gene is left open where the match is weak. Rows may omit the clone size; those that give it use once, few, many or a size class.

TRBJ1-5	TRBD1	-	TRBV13	TGTGCCAGCAGCCAGGGACAGGGGGGATTTCAGCCCCAGCATTTT	CASSQGQGGFQPQHF
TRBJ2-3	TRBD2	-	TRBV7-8	TGTGCCAGCAGCAAAGGAGGTAGCGGGGTATATACGCAGTATTTT	CASSKGGSGVYTQYF
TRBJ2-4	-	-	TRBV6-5	TGTGCCAGCAGCCAACCCGGGACTCGAAACATTCAGTACTTC	CASSQPGTRNIQYF
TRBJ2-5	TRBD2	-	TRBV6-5	TGTGCCAGCAGATCTAGCGGGGGGGCCAGGGAGACCCAGTACTTC	CASRSSGGARETQYF
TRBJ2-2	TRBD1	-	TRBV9	TGTGCCAGCAGCGTCCGGACAGGGGGCGGGGAGCTGTTTTTT	CASSVRTGGGELFF
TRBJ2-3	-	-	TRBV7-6	TGTGCCAGCAGCTCCTACCCCTCAGATACGCAGTATTTT	CASSSYPSDTQYF
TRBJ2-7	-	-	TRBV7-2	TGTGCCAGCAGCTTAGGAGGGAGAGGGAGCTACGAGCAGTACTTC	CASSLGGRGSYEQYF
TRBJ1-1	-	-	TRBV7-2	TGTGCCAGCAGTCCAGGCAGGGCCCCTGAAGCTTTCTTT	CASSPGRAPEAFF
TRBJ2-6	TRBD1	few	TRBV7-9	TGTGCCAGCAGCTTCTACCGGGACAGGGCCGCTGGGGCCAACGTCCTGACTTTC	CASSFYRDRAAGANVLTF
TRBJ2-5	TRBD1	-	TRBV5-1	TGCGCCAGCAGCTCCGGACAGGCGAACCAAGAGACCCAGTACTTC	CASSSGQANQETQYF
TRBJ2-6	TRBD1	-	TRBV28	TGTGCCAGCAGTCCAGGGGGCTCTGGGGCCAACGTCCTGACTTTC	CASSPGGSGANVLTF
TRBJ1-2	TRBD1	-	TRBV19	TGTGCCAGTAGCCAGGGGGAGCAGCCTAGGTCCTATGGCTACACCTTC	CASSQGEQPRSYGYTF
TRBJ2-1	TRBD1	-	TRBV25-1	TGTGCCAGCAGTGGGGACAGGGGGTTGGATGAGCAGTTCTTC	CASSGDRGLDEQFF
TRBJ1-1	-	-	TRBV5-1	TGCGCCAGCAGCTTGGACTACTCCGGGGACACTGAAGCTTTCTTT	CASSLDYSGDTEAFF
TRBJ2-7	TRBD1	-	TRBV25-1	TGTGCCAGCATCGACAGGGCCCTCGAGCAGTCCTTC	CASIDRALEQSF
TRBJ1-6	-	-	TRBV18	TGTGCCAGCTCACCCTCCGGAGCGAGGAATAATTCACCCCTCCACTTT	CASSPSGARNNSPLHF
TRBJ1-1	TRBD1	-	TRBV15	TGTGCCACCAGCAGAGATGTCCGGACAGGGCGCGCGAACACTGAAGCTTTCTTT	CATSRDVRTGRANTEAFF
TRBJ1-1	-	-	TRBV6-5	TGTGCCAGCAGTTACTCGAACAGATTCATGAACACTGAAGCTTTCTTT	CASSYSNRFMNTEAFF
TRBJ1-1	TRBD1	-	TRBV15	TGTGCCACCAGTATCCAGGGGGGAAACACTGAAGCTTTCTTT	CATSIQGGNTEAFF
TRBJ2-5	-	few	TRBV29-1	TGCAGCGCCGGTGATGGAGAGACCCAGTACTTC	CSAGDGETQYF
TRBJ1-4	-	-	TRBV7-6	TGTGCCAGCAGCTTAGAGGCAGGGTACGAAAAACTGTTTTTT	CASSLEAGYEKLFF
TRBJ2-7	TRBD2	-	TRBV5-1	TGCGCCAGCAGCTTGCAACTAGCGGTCCCCTCCTACGAGCAGTACTTC	CASSLQLAVPSYEQYF
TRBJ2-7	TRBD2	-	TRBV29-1	TGCAGCGCGACCCTAGCGGGGGGCCTCTACGAGCAGTACTTC	CSATLAGGLYEQYF
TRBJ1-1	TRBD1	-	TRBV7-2	TGTGCCAGCAGCTTAGTGTCAGGGGGCCGAGCTTTCTTT	CASSLVSGGRAFF
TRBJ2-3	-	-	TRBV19	TGTGCCAGTTGCGTGAGGGGAGGCAGGGCCACAGATACGCAGTATTTT	CASCVRGGRATDTQYF
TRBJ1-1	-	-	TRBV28	TGTGCCAGCAGGGCCCAAGGGACATTGAACACTGAAGCTTTCTTT	CASRAQGTLNTEAFF
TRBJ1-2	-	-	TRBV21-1	TGTGCCAGCAGCAAGCCCTGGACAGGGGGTGGCTACACCTTC	CASSKPWTGGGYTF
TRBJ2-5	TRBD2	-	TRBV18	TGTGCCAGCTCATCGGGACTAGGAGAGACCCAGTACTTC	CASSSGLGETQYF
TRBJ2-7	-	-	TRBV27	TGTGCCAGCAGTACAAACAAAAGACAGACAACCTACGAGCAGTACTTC	CASSTNKRQTTYEQYF
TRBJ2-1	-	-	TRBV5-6	TGTGCCAGCAGCTTGACAGGGACCGAAGAGTTCTTC	CASSLTGTEEFF
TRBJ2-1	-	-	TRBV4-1	TGCGCCAGCAGCCAAGATCCAGCACGGGGGAGAGACTTCAGTGAGCAGTTCTTC	CASSQDPARGRDFSEQFF
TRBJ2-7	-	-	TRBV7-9	TGTTCCAGCAGCTTAGTGCGCTACGAGCAGTACTTC	CSSSLVRYEQYF
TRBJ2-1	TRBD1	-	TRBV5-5	TGTGCCAGCAGCTCACCGGGACAGGCTGCGCATGAGCAGTTCTTC	CASSSPGQAAHEQFF
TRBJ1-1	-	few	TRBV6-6	TGTGCCAGCAGCCAACAGAGGAACACTGAAGCTTTCTTT	CASSQQRNTEAFF
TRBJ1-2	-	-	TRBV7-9	TGTGCCAGCAGCCCCGGGACTCCGAATACCTACTATGGCTACACCTTC	CASSPGTPNTYYGYTF
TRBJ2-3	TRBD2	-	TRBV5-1	TGCGCCAGCAGCTTAACTAGCGGGGTTGATACGCAGTATTTT	CASSLTSGVDTQYF
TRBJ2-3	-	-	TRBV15	TGTGCCACCAGCAGAGGCGGGGGCGCGACAGATACGCAGTATTTT	CATSRGGGATDTQYF
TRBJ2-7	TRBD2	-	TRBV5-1	TGCGCCAGCAGCAAGACTAGCGAGTACGAGCAGTACTTC	CASSKTSEYEQYF
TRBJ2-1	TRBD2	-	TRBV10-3	TGTGCCATCAAGACCGGGACTAGCGGGGGAAGCACCTACAATGAGCAGTTCTTC	CAIKTGTSGGSTYNEQFF
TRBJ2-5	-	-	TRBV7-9	TGTGCCAGCAGCTTGATCAACAGGTACCAAGAGACCCAGTACTTC	CASSLINRYQETQYF